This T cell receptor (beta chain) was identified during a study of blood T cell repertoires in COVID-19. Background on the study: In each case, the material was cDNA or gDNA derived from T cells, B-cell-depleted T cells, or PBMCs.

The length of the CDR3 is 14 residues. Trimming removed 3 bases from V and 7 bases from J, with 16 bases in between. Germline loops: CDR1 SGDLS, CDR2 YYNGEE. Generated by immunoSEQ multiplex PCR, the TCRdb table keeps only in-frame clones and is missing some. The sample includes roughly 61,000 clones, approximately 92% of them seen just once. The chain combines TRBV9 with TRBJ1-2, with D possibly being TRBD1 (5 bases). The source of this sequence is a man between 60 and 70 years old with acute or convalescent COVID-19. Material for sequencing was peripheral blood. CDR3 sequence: CASSASTGVAGYTF. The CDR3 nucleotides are TGTGCCAGCAGCGCCAGTACAGGAGTCGCTGGCTACACCTTC.